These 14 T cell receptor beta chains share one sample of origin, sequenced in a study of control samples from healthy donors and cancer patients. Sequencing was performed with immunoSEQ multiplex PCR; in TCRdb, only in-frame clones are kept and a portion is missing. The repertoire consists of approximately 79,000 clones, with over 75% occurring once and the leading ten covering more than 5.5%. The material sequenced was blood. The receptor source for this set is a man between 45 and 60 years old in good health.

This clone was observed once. CDR3 sequence: CASSSWDGRNSPLHF. In nucleotides, the CDR3 is TGTGCCAGCAGCTCCTGGGACGGCAGGAATTCACCCCTCCACTTT. This chain joins TRBV7-2 and TRBJ1-6; a weak D match, TRBD1 (5 bases). The CDR3 consists of 15 residues. The ends were cut back, 4 bases at V and 7 bases at J, with 14 bases in the middle. Germline values: CDR1 SGHTA, CDR2 FQGNSA.

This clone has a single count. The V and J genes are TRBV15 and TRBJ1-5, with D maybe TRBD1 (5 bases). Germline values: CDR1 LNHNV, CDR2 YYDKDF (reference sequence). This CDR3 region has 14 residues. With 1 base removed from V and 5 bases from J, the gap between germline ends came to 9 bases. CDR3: CATSRGQNYQPQHF. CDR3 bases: TGTGCCACCAGCAGAGGACAGAACTATCAGCCCCAGCATTTT.

The CDR3 here is CASSPGSEQFF. The CDR3 nucleotides are TGTGCCAGCAGCCCAGGCTCGGAGCAGTTCTTC. The chain carries TRBV11-2 and TRBJ2-1; D remains unclear. CDR1 and CDR2 (germline): SGHAT, FQNNGV. Trimming took off 5 bases at V and 10 bases at J, with 9 bases between the two ends. The CDR3 sequence is 11 residues long.

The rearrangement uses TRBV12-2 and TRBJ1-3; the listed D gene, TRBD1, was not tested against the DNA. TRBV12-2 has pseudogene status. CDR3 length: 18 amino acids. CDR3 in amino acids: CASRLAPGQQTSGNTIYF. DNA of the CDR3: TGTGCAAGTCGCTTAGCCCCTGGACAGCAAACCTCTGGAAACACCATATATTTT.

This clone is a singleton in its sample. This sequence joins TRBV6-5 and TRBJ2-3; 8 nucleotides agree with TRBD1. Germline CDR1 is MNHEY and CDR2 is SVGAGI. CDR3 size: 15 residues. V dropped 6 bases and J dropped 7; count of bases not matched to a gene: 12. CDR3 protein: CASRPDRGSSHTQYF. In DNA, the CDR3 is TGTGCCAGCAGGCCCGACAGGGGATCCTCCCATACGCAGTATTTT.

CDR3 residues: CASSHGGNEQFF. DNA for the CDR3: TGTGCCAGCAGTCATGGGGGCAATGAGCAGTTCTTC. The chain is built from TRBV6-2 or TRBV6-3 and TRBJ2-1; either TRBD1 or TRBD2 may supply D (5 bases each). Germline lookup yields CDR1 MNHEY and CDR2 SVGEGT. The CDR3 is 12 amino acids. V lost 5 bases and J 6 bases, leaving 8 bases between the germline ends.

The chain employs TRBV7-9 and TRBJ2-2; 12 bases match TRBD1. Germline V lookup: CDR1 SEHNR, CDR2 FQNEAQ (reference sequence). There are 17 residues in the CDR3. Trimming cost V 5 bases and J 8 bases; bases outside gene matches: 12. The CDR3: CASSLSGTGGPRGELFF. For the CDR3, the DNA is TGTGCCAGCAGCCTTTCCGGGACAGGGGGCCCTCGGGGGGAGCTGTTTTTT.

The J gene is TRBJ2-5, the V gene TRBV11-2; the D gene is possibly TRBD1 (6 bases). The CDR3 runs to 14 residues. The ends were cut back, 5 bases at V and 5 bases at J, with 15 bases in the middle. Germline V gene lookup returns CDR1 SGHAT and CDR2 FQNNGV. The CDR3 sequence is CASSLDSRRETQYF. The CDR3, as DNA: TGTGCCAGCAGCCTGGACAGTCGAAGGGAGACCCAGTACTTC.

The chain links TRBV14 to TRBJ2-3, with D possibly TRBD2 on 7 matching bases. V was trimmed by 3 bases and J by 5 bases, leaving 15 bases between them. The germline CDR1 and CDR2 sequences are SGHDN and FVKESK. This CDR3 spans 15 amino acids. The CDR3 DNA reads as TGTGCCAGCAGCCACGAGGGGGGCGGGAGAGATACGCAGTATTTT. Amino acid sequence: CASSHEGGGRDTQYF.

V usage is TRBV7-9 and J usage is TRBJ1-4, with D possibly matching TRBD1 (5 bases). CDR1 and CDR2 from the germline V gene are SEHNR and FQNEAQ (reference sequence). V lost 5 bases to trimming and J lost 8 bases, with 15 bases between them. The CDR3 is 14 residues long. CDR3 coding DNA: TGTGCCAGCAGCCAACAGGTTTCGGGGGAAAAACTGTTTTTT. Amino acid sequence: CASSQQVSGEKLFF.

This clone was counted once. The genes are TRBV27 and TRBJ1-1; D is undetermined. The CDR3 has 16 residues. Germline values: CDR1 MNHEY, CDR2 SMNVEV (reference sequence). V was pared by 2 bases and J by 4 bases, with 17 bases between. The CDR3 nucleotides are TGTGCCAGCAGTTTAGGAGGGCGCAGAGTAGGCACTGAAGCTTTCTTT. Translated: CASSLGGRRVGTEAFF.

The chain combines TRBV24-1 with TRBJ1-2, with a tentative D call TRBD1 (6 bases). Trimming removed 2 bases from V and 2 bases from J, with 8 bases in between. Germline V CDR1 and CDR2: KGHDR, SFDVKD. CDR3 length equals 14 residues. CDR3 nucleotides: TGTGCCACCAGTGATTCCAGGGGAAACTATGGCTACACCTTC. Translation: CATSDSRGNYGYTF.

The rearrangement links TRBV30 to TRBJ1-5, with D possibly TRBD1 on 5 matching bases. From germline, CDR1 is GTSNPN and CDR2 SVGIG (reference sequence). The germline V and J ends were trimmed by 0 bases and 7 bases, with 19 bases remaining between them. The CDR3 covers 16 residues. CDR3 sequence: CAWSVPVGRGAQPQHF. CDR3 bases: TGTGCCTGGAGTGTACCCGTAGGCCGAGGGGCCCAGCCCCAGCATTTT. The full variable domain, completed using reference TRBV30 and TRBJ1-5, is SQTIHQWPATLVQPVGSPLSLECTVEGTSNPNLYWYRQAAGRGLQLLFYSVGIGQISSEVPQNLSASRPQDRQFILSSKKLLLSDSGFYLCAWSVPVGRGAQPQHFGDGTRLSIL.

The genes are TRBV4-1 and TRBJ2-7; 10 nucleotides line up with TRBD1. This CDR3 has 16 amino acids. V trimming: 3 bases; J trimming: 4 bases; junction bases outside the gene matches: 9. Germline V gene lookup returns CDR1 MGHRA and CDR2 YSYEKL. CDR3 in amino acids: CASSHSSGDRGYEQYF. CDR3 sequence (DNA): TGCGCCAGCAGCCACTCTAGTGGGGACAGGGGATACGAGCAGTACTTC.